Following are 28 T cell receptor beta chains from one sample sequenced in a study of blood T cell repertoires in COVID-19. The data were produced by immunoSEQ multiplex PCR, yet TCRdb's version contains in-frame clones alone and is incomplete. The data contain 43,000 or so clones, roughly 87% of them seen just once; the ten biggest clones take up 15%. The sample was peripheral blood. The receptor source for this set is a man in his 60s with active COVID-19.

This chain connects TRBV9 to TRBJ2-2; D not certain. The V gene's germline CDR1 is SGDLS and CDR2 YYNGEE. The CDR3 contains 11 residues. V lost 3 bases, J lost 9 bases, and 6 bases lay in between. CDR3: CASSASRELFF. DNA for the CDR3: TGTGCCAGCAGCGCTTCCCGGGAGCTGTTTTTT.

The chain recombines TRBV19 with TRBJ2-6; 7 bases agree with TRBD1. This CDR3 contains 20 residues. V shed 4 bases and J 0 bases; nucleotides not matched to a gene: 15. Germline loops: CDR1 LNHDA, CDR2 SQIVND (reference sequence). CDR3 in amino acids: CASSTLGPGQLSSGANVLTF. As DNA, the CDR3 is TGTGCCAGTAGTACCCTAGGACCGGGACAGCTATCCTCTGGGGCCAACGTCCTGACTTTC.

The chain has TRBV5-6 and TRBJ2-7, with TRBD1 matching over 7 bases. Looked up from germline, CDR1 is SGHDT and CDR2 is YYEEEE. V was clipped by 3 bases and J by 2 bases; unmatched bases: 5. The CDR3 has 14 residues. Here the CDR3 DNA reads TGTGCCAGCAGCTGGACAGGCCTCCCCTACGAGCAGTACTTC. Its translation: CASSWTGLPYEQYF. Complete variable domain (other parts from reference TRBV5-6 and TRBJ2-7): DAGVTQSPTHLIKTRGQQVTLRCSPKSGHDTVSWYQQALGQGPQFIFQYYEEEERQRGNFPDRFSGHQFPNYSSELNVNALLLGDSALYLCASSWTGLPYEQYFGPGTRLTVT.

This chain links TRBV7-6 with TRBJ1-1, with a tentative D call TRBD1 (5 bases). Per the germline V gene, CDR1 is SGHVS and CDR2 is FNYEAQ. V was cut by 5 bases and J by 3 bases, with 19 bases left in between. The CDR3 consists of 16 residues. DNA of the CDR3: TGTGCCAGCAGCAGGGGCCAAATCTCGGTGGACACTGAAGCTTTCTTT. It encodes CASSRGQISVDTEAFF.

The J gene is TRBJ1-2, the V gene TRBV27; 7 bases are a match to TRBD1. Losses at the gene ends were 6 bases for V and 3 bases for J; bases not matched to a gene: 4. The CDR3 is 13 residues long. CDR1 and CDR2 from the germline V gene are MNHEY and SMNVEV (reference sequence). CDR3: CASRDTGDYGYTF. Written as DNA, the CDR3 is TGTGCCAGCAGAGATACAGGGGACTATGGCTACACCTTC.

This chain connects TRBV7-2 to TRBJ2-3, with 8 bases matching TRBD2. The CDR3 is made up of 17 amino acids. After removal of 3 bases from V and 4 bases from J, the junction contained 12 bases not matched to a gene. CDR1 is SGHTA and CDR2 is FQGNSA in the germline V gene. The chain's CDR3 is CASSFTGSRGGPDTQYF. The CDR3 coding sequence is TGTGCCAGCAGCTTCACAGGGAGTCGGGGGGGCCCAGATACGCAGTATTTT.

The chain joins TRBV21-1 to TRBJ1-3. TRBV21-1 is deemed a pseudogene. The CDR3 extends over 15 amino acids. CDR3 amino acids: CASSKEQRWLYTIYF. DNA of the CDR3: TGTGCCAGCAGCAAAGAGCAGCGATGGCTCTACACCATATATTTT.

DNA of the CDR3: TGTGCCAGCAGCCAAGATCCCAGGGTGAAACTGTTTTTT. Encoded protein: CASSQDPRVKLFF. The J gene is TRBJ1-4, the V gene TRBV3-1 (or the pseudogene TRBV3-2), with D maybe TRBD1 (5 bases). Deletions cut 0 bases from V and 11 bases from J, with 10 bases between. Germline V lookup: CDR1 LGHDT, CDR2 YNNKEL (reference sequence). This CDR3 is built from 13 residues.

The chain employs TRBV2 and TRBJ2-5, with D possibly matching TRBD2 (6 bases). V was trimmed by 5 bases and J by 5 bases, leaving 15 bases between them. CDR1 is SNHLY, CDR2 FYNNEI, per germline. This CDR3 is 14 amino acids long. The CDR3 region has the DNA TGTGCCAGCAGTTCAGATCAAGGGAGGGAGACCCAGTACTTC. The encoded protein is CASSSDQGRETQYF.

The chain employs TRBV27 and TRBJ2-7; TRBD2 agrees at 7 bases. J was trimmed by 0 bases and V by 0 bases; bases with no gene match: 5. Germline-derived CDR1 and CDR2 are MNHEY and SMNVEV (reference sequence). This CDR3 spans 16 amino acids. DNA for the CDR3: TGTGCCAGCAGTTTATCGGGGAGGGGCGGCTCCTACGAGCAGTACTTC. Translation gives CASSLSGRGGSYEQYF.

This chain joins TRBV5-1 and TRBJ1-2; 7 positions match TRBD1. Germline CDR1 and CDR2: SGHRS and YFSETQ. The CDR3 is made up of 14 amino acids. Trimming removed 4 bases from V and 2 bases from J; junction bases left unmatched: 5. In DNA form, the CDR3 reads TGCGCCAGCAGCGACGACAGGGAAAACTATGGCTACACCTTC. Amino acids: CASSDDRENYGYTF.

This clone was seen once. This sequence joins TRBV5-1 and TRBJ2-1, with D perhaps TRBD2 (6 bases). CDR3 size: 19 residues. Per germline, CDR1 SGHRS and CDR2 YFSETQ. Trimming removed 3 bases from V and 1 base from J, with 23 bases in between. The CDR3 DNA sequence: TGCGCCAGCAGCTCCTTGGGGGTAGCGGTTGCTATTTCCTACAATGAGCAGTTCTTC. Translating it yields CASSSLGVAVAISYNEQFF. The entire variable domain, with the rest obtained from reference TRBV5-1 and TRBJ2-1, is as follows: KAGVTQTPRYLIKTRGQQVTLSCSPISGHRSVSWYQQTPGQGLQFLFEYFSETQRNKGNFPGRFSGRQFSNSRSEMNVSTLELGDSALYLCASSSLGVAVAISYNEQFFGPGTRLTVL.

The J gene is TRBJ1-4, the V gene TRBV11-2, with D tentatively TRBD1 (6 bases). The germline V and J ends were trimmed by 5 bases and 0 bases, with 16 bases remaining between them. Germline V gene sequence: CDR1 SGHAT, CDR2 FQNNGV. The CDR3 spans 17 residues. The CDR3 DNA is TGTGCCAGCAGCCCAACCAGGGGAACTGCAACTAATGAAAAACTGTTTTTT. Its protein is CASSPTRGTATNEKLFF.

The rearrangement links TRBV18 to TRBJ1-2, with D possibly matching TRBD1 (5 bases). Trimming took off 0 bases at V and 8 bases at J, with 10 bases between the two ends. The CDR3 is made up of 13 amino acids. Looked up from germline, CDR1 is KGHSH and CDR2 is LQKENI. The CDR3 DNA reads as TGTGCCAGCTCACCACCGGGGAAGGGGGGCTACACCTTC. Protein: CASSPPGKGGYTF.

J is TRBJ1-6 and V is TRBV7-2; possible D gene TRBD1, 5 bases. Germline CDR1 reads SGHTA; CDR2 reads FQGNSA. The length of the CDR3 is 14 residues. The V and J ends lost 0 bases and 10 bases respectively, with 10 bases between them. The DNA of the CDR3 is TGTGCCAGCAGCTTAGCTGCAGGGAACTCACCCCTCCACTTT. Translating gives CASSLAAGNSPLHF.

The chain is built from TRBV12-3 or TRBV12-4 and TRBJ1-5; D remains unclear. Trimming stripped 5 bases from V and 2 bases from J, with 7 bases between. This CDR3 is built from 13 residues. The CDR3 here is CASSASGNQPQHF. In nucleotides, the CDR3 is TGTGCCAGCAGTGCCAGCGGCAATCAGCCCCAGCATTTT.

The rearrangement links TRBV6-5 to TRBJ2-1, with TRBD2 matching 9 bases. The trim removed 6 bases at V and 6 bases at J, leaving 3 bases unmatched. CDR3 length: 13 residues. Looked up from germline, CDR1 is MNHEY and CDR2 is SVGAGI. The CDR3, as DNA: TGTGCCAGCAGGGCTAGCGGGGTCAATGAGCAGTTCTTC. Encoded protein: CASRASGVNEQFF.

The rearrangement links TRBV6-5 to TRBJ1-2, with D possibly TRBD1 on 5 matching bases. The CDR3 has 15 residues. CDR1 is MNHEY, CDR2 SVGAGI, per germline. V lost 7 bases, J lost 0 bases, and 15 bases lay in between. CDR3 region: CASTSGAGSNYGYTF. The CDR3 nucleotides are TGTGCCAGCACTTCTGGGGCAGGCTCTAACTATGGCTACACCTTC.

A word on this clone: Relative to the germline gene, one junction end is altered; a read error may explain this. The rearrangement uses TRBV6-2 or TRBV6-3 and TRBJ1-5, with D maybe TRBD1 (6 bases). In germline, CDR1 is MNHEY, CDR2 SVGEGT. The CDR3 is 15 residues long. CDR3 DNA sequence: TGTGCCAGCAGTAACTCCCAACAGGGCGGTCAGCCCCAGCATTTT. It codes for CASSNSQQGGQPQHF.

The chain recombines TRBV5-1 with TRBJ2-1; 13 positions match TRBD2. The CDR3 sequence is 15 residues long. Germline CDR1 and CDR2: SGHRS and YFSETQ. V lost 4 bases to trimming and J lost 3 bases; unmatched junction nucleotides: 1. The CDR3 loop reads CASSRTSGGYNEQFF. The CDR3 DNA is TGCGCCAGCAGCAGGACTAGCGGGGGCTACAATGAGCAGTTCTTC.

Only a few counts were recorded for this clone. The chain uses TRBV10-3 and TRBJ2-1; 8 bases align to TRBD2. Germline CDR1 and CDR2: ENHRY and SYGVKD. This CDR3 has 16 residues. Germline trimming cut 1 base from V and 3 bases from J; bases unmatched to any gene: 5. CDR3 residues: CAISEYSGVNYNEQFF. The CDR3 DNA is TGTGCCATCAGTGAGTATAGCGGGGTAAACTACAATGAGCAGTTCTTC.

V and J are TRBV5-1 and TRBJ2-4; 7 bases align to TRBD1. Germline assignment: CDR1 SGHRS and CDR2 YFSETQ. This CDR3 region has 14 residues. The V gene end was trimmed by 2 bases and the J gene end by 5 bases; junction bases not matched to a gene: 4. CDR3 DNA sequence: TGCGCCAGCAGCTTACCGGGACAGCAAAACATTCAGTACTTC. Its translation is CASSLPGQQNIQYF.

This clone appeared a few times. This chain connects TRBV21-1 to TRBJ1-1; the D call TRBD1 from the table was never checked on the DNA. TRBV21-1 is listed as a pseudogene. The length of the CDR3 is 20 residues. CDR3 sequence (DNA): TGTGCCAGCAGCAAGGGTACAGGGGGCGCATCCCCGGTTTATGACACTGAAGCTTTCTTT. Its translation is CASSKGTGGASPVYDTEAFF.

The chain joins TRBV28 to TRBJ2-7; TRBD1 might be the D (6 bases). The CDR3 totals 16 residues. Trimming removed 8 bases from V and 2 bases from J, with 22 bases in between. Germline V gene sequence: CDR1 MDHEN, CDR2 SYDVKM. The CDR3 region has the DNA TGTGCCAGCGACTCAGGGCCCCGGGACACTACCTACGAGCAGTACTTC. Translating gives CASDSGPRDTTYEQYF.

J is TRBJ2-2 and V is TRBV19, with D perhaps TRBD2 (7 bases). The CDR3 has 15 amino acids. Trimming pared 1 base from V and 4 bases from J, leaving 10 bases between. CDR1 is LNHDA, CDR2 SQIVND, per germline (reference sequence). The DNA for the CDR3 is TGTGCCAGTAGTATAGGAGGGGGGGCCACCGGGGAGCTGTTTTTT. Protein sequence: CASSIGGGATGELFF.

This sequence joins TRBV3-1 (or the pseudogene TRBV3-2) and TRBJ2-4; 16 bases line up with TRBD2. V was pared by 3 bases and J by 7 bases, with 9 bases of the junction left unmatched. CDR3 length: 18 residues. Germline V gene data show CDR1 as LGHDT and CDR2 as YNNKEL (reference sequence). This CDR3 reads CASSQGLAGGLGINIQYF. DNA of the CDR3: TGTGCCAGCAGCCAGGGACTAGCGGGAGGGCTGGGTATTAACATTCAGTACTTC.

The V and J genes are TRBV25-1 and TRBJ1-2, with D uncertain. The CDR3 extends over 14 amino acids. V was clipped by 6 bases and J by 6 bases, with 17 bases between them. Germline V lookup: CDR1 MGHDK, CDR2 SYGVNS. CDR3 protein: CASSSDVKRDGYTF. CDR3 in DNA: TGTGCCAGCAGCAGTGATGTGAAGAGGGATGGCTACACCTTC.

The J gene is TRBJ2-5, the V gene TRBV30; possibly TRBD1 for D (7 bases). Trimming took off 7 bases at V and 5 bases at J, with 14 bases between the two ends. This CDR3 has 12 residues. Germline assignment: CDR1 GTSNPN and CDR2 SVGIG (reference sequence). CDR3 DNA: TGTGCCTTGACAGGGAGGAAGGAGACCCAGTACTTC. Its protein is CALTGRKETQYF.